The source of this TCR beta chain is a study of T cell responses to AZD1222 COVID-19 vaccine. Study findings and constraints: Baseline serostatus was positive in only a handful of AZD1222 recipients. Only after the peak T cell response were repertoires sampled. The CD4 TCRs associated with vaccination extended across spike and predominated at 160-218 and 743-854.

This clone came up a few times. The target antigen is unknown. The table came from immunoSEQ multiplex PCR; TCRdb's copy has only in-frame clones and leaves some out. The data contain under 150,000 clones, about 93% of them singletons. The sequencing used peripheral blood, collected on day 0 of AZD1222 vaccination. This TCR came from an adult in good health.

CDR3 residues: CASSSVQGPSPLHF. CDR3 DNA: TGCGCCAGCAGCTCTGTACAGGGTCCTTCACCCCTCCACTTT. The rearrangement uses TRBV5-1 and TRBJ1-6; maybe TRBD1 (6 bases). Trimming took off 3 bases at V and 9 bases at J, with 13 bases between the two ends. This CDR3 comprises 14 residues. CDR1 is SGHRS, CDR2 YFSETQ, per germline.